Many counts were recorded for the clone carrying this TCR beta chain. Time point: before trial treatment. Nivolumab, ipilimumab, aspirin, low-dose cyclophosphamide and low-dose radiotherapy were all administered to the donors. This specimen belongs to a study of low-dose radiotherapy and immunotherapy resistance in tumors. For the study at large: Cohort 1 was treated with 0.5 Gy per fraction at 2-week intervals, amounting to 6.5 Gy overall. A total of 13 Gy over 26 weeks was given to Cohort 2 as 1 Gy per fraction every two weeks. Treatment consisted of nivolumab 240 mg every two weeks and ipilimumab 1 mg/kg every six weeks, given intravenously to patients.

Germline V gives CDR1 SGHTA, CDR2 FQGNSA. V lost 5 bases and J 4 bases, leaving 15 bases between the germline ends. The CDR3 sequence is 14 residues long. Priming of first-strand cDNA relied on TRAV- and TRBV-specific primers (covering alpha and beta chains). Both a constant-region primer and a V-primer adapter served to amplify TCRs across approximately 19 PCR cycles. TCRdb recomputed calls from the reads with MiXCR, one row per CDR3 protein. This sample has about 89,000 distinct CDR3 sequences, with under 10% found just once. The chain links TRBV7-2 to TRBJ2-7; D is possibly TRBD1 (6 bases). Sequencing was performed on PBMCs, taken before treatment. The TCR sequence derives from a male donor with prostate cancer. The CDR3 spells CASSEMGQTYEQYF. The CDR3, as DNA: TGTGCCAGCAGCGAAATGGGACAAACGTACGAGCAGTACTTC.